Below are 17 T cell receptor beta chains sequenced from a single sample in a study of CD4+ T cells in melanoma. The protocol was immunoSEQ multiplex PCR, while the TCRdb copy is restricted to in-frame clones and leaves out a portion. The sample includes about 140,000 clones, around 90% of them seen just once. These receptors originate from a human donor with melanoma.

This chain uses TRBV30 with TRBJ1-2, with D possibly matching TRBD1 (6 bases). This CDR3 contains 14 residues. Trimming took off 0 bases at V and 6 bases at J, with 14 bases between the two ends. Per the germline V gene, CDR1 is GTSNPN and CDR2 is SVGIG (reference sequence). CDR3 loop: CAWSVTRGADGYTF. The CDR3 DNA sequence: TGTGCCTGGAGTGTAACCCGGGGGGCGGATGGCTACACCTTC.

Here the CDR3 DNA reads TGTGCCAGCTCAGGAGGTAGGGTCTACGAGCAGTACTTC. The encoded protein is CASSGGRVYEQYF. The J gene is TRBJ2-7, the V gene TRBV18, with D maybe TRBD2 (5 bases). Trimming stripped 5 bases from V and 3 bases from J, with 11 bases between. This CDR3 comprises 13 residues. Per the germline V gene, CDR1 is KGHSH and CDR2 is LQKENI.

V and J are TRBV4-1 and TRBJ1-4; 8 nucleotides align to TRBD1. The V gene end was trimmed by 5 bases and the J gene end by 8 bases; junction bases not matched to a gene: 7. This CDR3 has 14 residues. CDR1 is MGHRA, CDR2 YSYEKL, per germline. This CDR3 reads CASSTRDRREKLFF. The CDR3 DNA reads TGCGCCAGCAGCACCCGGGACAGGAGGGAAAAACTGTTTTTT.

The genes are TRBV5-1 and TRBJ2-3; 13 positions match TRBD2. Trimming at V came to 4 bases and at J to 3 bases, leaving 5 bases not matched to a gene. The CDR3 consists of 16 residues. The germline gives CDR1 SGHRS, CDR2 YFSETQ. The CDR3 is CASSVGLAGATDTQYF. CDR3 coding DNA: TGCGCCAGCAGCGTTGGACTAGCGGGGGCGACAGATACGCAGTATTTT.

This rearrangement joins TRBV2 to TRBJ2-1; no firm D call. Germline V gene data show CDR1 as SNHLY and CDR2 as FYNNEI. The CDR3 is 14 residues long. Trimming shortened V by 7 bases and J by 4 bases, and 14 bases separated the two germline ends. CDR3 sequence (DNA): TGTGCCAGCAATCGTGTCAGCCCTTACAATGAGCAGTTCTTC. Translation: CASNRVSPYNEQFF.

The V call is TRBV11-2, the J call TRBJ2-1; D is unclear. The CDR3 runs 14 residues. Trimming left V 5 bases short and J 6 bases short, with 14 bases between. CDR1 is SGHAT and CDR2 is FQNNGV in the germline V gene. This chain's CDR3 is CASSLTRSFNEQFF. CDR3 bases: TGTGCCAGCAGCCTGACCCGCTCTTTCAATGAGCAGTTCTTC.

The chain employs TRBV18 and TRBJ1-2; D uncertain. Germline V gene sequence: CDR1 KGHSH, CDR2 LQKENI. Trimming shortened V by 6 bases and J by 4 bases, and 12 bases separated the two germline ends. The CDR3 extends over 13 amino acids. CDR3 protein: CASSPGQAYGYTF. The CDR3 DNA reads TGTGCCAGCTCCCCGGGCCAGGCCTATGGCTACACCTTC.

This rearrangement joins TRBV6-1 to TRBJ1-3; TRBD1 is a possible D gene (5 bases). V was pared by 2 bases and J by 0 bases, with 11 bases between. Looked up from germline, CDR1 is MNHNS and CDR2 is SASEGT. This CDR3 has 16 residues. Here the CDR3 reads CASSEPLGHSGNTIYF. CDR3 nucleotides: TGTGCCAGCAGTGAACCCCTAGGACACTCTGGAAACACCATATATTTT.

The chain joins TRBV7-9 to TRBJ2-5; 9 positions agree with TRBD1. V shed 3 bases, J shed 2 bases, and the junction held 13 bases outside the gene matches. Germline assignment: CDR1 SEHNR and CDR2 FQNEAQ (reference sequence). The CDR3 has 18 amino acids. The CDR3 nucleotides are TGTGCCAGCAGCTTTGTTCTTGCGACAGGGGGGTTGCAAGAGACCCAGTACTTC. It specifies CASSFVLATGGLQETQYF.

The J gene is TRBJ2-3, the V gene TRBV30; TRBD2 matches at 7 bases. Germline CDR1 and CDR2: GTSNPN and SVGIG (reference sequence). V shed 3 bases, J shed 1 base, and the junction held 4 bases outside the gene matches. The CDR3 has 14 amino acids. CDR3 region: CAWRARGGTDTQYF. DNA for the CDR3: TGTGCCTGGAGGGCACGGGGGGGCACAGATACGCAGTATTTT.

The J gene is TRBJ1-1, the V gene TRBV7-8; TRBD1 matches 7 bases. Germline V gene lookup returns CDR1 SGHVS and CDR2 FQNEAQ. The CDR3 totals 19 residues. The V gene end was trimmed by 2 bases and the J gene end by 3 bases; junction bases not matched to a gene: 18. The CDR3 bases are TGTGCCAGCAGCTTAAGGTGGCTACAGGGGAGTCGCCAGGACACTGAAGCTTTCTTT. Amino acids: CASSLRWLQGSRQDTEAFF.

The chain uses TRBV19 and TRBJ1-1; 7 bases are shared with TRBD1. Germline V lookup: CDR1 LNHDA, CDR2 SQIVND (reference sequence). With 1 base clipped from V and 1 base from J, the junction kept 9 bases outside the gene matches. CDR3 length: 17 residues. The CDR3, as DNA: TGTGCCAGTAGTATAGGGACAGGCGGATACTCGAACACTGAAGCTTTCTTT. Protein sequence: CASSIGTGGYSNTEAFF.

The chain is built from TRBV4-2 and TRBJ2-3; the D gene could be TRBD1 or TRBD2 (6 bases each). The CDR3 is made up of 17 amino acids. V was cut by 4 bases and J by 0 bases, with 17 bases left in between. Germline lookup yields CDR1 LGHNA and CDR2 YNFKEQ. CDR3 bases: TGTGCCAGCAGCCCGACGAGGGGGGACTGGAGCACAGATACGCAGTATTTT. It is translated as CASSPTRGDWSTDTQYF.

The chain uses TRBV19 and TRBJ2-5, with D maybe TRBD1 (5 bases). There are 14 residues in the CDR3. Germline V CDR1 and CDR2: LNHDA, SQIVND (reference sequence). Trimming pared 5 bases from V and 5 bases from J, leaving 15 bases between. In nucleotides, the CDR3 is TGTGCCAGTAGTCCTACTCAGGGATACGAGACCCAGTACTTC. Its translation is CASSPTQGYETQYF.

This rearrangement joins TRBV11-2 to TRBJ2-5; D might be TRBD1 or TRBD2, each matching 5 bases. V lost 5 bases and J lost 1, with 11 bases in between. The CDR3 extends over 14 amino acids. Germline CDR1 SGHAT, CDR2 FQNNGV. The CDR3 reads CASSPGRLQETQYF. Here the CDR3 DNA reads TGTGCCAGCAGCCCGGGACGGCTCCAAGAGACCCAGTACTTC. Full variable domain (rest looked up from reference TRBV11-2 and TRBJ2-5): EAGVAQSPRYKIIEKRQSVAFWCNPISGHATLYWYQQILGQGPKLLIQFQNNGVVDDSQLPKDRFSAERLKGVDSTLKIQPAKLEDSAVYLCASSPGRLQETQYFGPGTRLLVL.

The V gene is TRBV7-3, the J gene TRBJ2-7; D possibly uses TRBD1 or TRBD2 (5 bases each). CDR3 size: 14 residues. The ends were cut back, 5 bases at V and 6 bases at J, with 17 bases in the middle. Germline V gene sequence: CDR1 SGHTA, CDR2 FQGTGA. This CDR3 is CASSPGPPEAEQYF. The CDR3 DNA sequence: TGTGCCAGCAGCCCGGGACCCCCCGAGGCCGAGCAGTACTTC.

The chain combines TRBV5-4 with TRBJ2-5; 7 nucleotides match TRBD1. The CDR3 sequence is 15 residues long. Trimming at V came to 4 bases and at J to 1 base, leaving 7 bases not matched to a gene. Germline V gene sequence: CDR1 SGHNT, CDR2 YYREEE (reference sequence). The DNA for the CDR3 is TGTGCCAGCAGCACTCGACAGGGCTTCCAAGAGACCCAGTACTTC. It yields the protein CASSTRQGFQETQYF.